This T cell receptor beta chain was found in a study of CD8 T cells in Susac syndrome. RNA totalling roughly 0.45 to 1 ug underwent reverse transcription with random hexamers. Amplification of TCR beta CDR3 across 54 Vbeta and 13 Jbeta was performed with immunoSEQ multiplex PCR. Using its own MiXCR run on the immunoSEQ multiplex PCR reads, TCRdb lists one record per CDR3 protein. This table holds around 45,000 distinct CDR3 sequences, roughly 92% found once. Peripheral blood CD8+ and CD4+ T cells were profiled by TCR beta sequencing. Germline CDR1 LNHDA, CDR2 SQIVND (reference sequence). V was clipped by 7 bases and J by 8 bases, with 21 bases between them. The CDR3 has 15 amino acids.

The sequence came from a human donor in good health. This chain links TRBV19 with TRBJ2-1, with a tentative D call TRBD2 (6 bases). Material for sequencing was CD8+ T cells from PBMCs. The CDR3 protein is CASKVTGVSSDEQFF. For the CDR3, the DNA is TGTGCCAGTAAGGTGACGGGAGTTTCATCCGATGAGCAGTTCTTC.